Each of the 23 T cell receptor beta chains below was sequenced from the same sample in a study of identical twins. TCRdb reprocessed the 5' RACE reads with MiXCR, giving one entry per CDR3 protein. The sample holds about 900,000 distinct CDR3 sequences, roughly 12% seen once. In addition, the sample was reused for a study of yellow fever vaccine responses in identical twins.

Input material: PBMCs. Every receptor here comes from a woman aged 18-29 years in good health.

This clonotype appeared a few times. The chain uses TRBV4-1 and TRBJ2-7, with 9 bases aligning to TRBD1. The germline gives CDR1 MGHRA, CDR2 YSYEKL. This CDR3 comprises 15 residues. V lost 2 bases and J lost 5; bases outside the gene matches: 7. The chain's CDR3 is CASSQFGQGRNEQYF. For the CDR3, the DNA is TGCGCCAGCAGCCAATTTGGACAGGGGAGGAACGAGCAGTACTTC.

This clonotype was observed a few times. In DNA, the CDR3 is TGCAGTGCTAGAGAGGCAGGGAGGGCAGATACGCAGTATTTT. Its protein is CSAREAGRADTQYF. The chain carries TRBV20-1 and TRBJ2-3, with 7 bases aligning to TRBD2. The V gene end was trimmed by 0 bases and the J gene end by 4 bases; junction bases not matched to a gene: 4. The germline V gene encodes CDR1 DFQATT and CDR2 SNEGSKA (reference sequence). The CDR3 has 14 residues.

In this sample, this clonotype turned up many times. Here the CDR3 reads CASSLTSSGANVLTF. The CDR3 DNA reads as TGTGCCAGCAGCTTAACGAGCTCTGGGGCCAACGTCCTGACTTTC. The gene calls are TRBV11-2 and TRBJ2-6, with D uncertain. Per the germline V gene, CDR1 is SGHAT and CDR2 is FQNNGV. This CDR3 is 15 amino acids long. V gave up 2 bases and J gave up 0 bases, with 5 bases separating them. Together with reference TRBV11-2 and TRBJ2-6, the CDR3 gives the full variable domain: EAGVAQSPRYKIIEKRQSVAFWCNPISGHATLYWYQQILGQGPKLLIQFQNNGVVDDSQLPKDRFSAERLKGVDSTLKIQPAKLEDSAVYLCASSLTSSGANVLTFGAGSRLTVL.

This clonotype was observed a few times. The chain recombines TRBV6-2 or TRBV6-3 with TRBJ2-7; D tentatively fits TRBD1 or TRBD2 (5 bases each). Trimming took off 8 bases at V and 2 bases at J, with 16 bases between the two ends. Germline-derived CDR1 and CDR2 are MNHEY and SVGEGT. This CDR3 contains 14 residues. CDR3 DNA: TGTGCCAGCCTCCTGGGGGTGGGAACCTACGAGCAGTACTTC. It encodes CASLLGVGTYEQYF.

This clonotype was counted only a few times. The V call is TRBV3-1, the J call TRBJ2-7, with TRBD1 as a possible D gene (6 bases). Trimming removed 0 bases from V and 0 bases from J, with 15 bases in between. Germline-derived CDR1 and CDR2 are LGHDT and YNNKEL (reference sequence). This CDR3 is built from 17 residues. The CDR3 protein is CASSQDWTDDPSYEQYF. Here the CDR3 DNA reads TGTGCCAGCAGCCAAGATTGGACAGACGATCCCTCCTACGAGCAGTACTTC.

There are many counts of this clonotype. The V gene is TRBV12-3 or TRBV12-4, the J gene TRBJ1-4; possibly TRBD1 for D (5 bases). V was cut by 4 bases and J by 8 bases, with 14 bases left in between. CDR3 length: 14 amino acids. The CDR3 nucleotides read TGTGCCAGCAGTTCGGGGACGGCGGGGGAAAAACTGTTTTTT. Amino acids: CASSSGTAGEKLFF.

This clonotype was found a few times. This rearrangement joins TRBV15 to TRBJ2-1; 7 nucleotides agree with TRBD2. With 5 bases clipped from V and 0 bases from J, the junction kept 7 bases outside the gene matches. The CDR3 spans 16 residues. CDR1 is LNHNV and CDR2 is YYDKDF in the germline V gene (reference sequence). The CDR3 DNA reads TGTGCCACCAGCGAGCGGGGTACTATCTCCTACAATGAGCAGTTCTTC. Its translation is CATSERGTISYNEQFF.

This chain connects TRBV7-8 to TRBJ1-1; 8 bases match TRBD1. In germline, CDR1 is SGHVS, CDR2 FQNEAQ. The CDR3 is 15 amino acids. V was pared by 5 bases and J by 4 bases, with 9 bases of the junction left unmatched. CDR3 nucleotide sequence: TGTGCCAGCAGCACAGGGGACAGGCCCACCACTGAAGCTTTCTTT. It yields the protein CASSTGDRPTTEAFF. Together with reference TRBV7-8 and TRBJ1-1, the CDR3 gives the full variable domain: GAGVSQSPRYKVAKRGQDVALRCDPISGHVSLFWYQQALGQGPEFLTYFQNEAQLDKSGLPSDRFFAERPEGSVSTLKIQRTQQEDSAVYLCASSTGDRPTTEAFFGQGTRLTVV.

The rearrangement uses TRBV20-1 and TRBJ1-5; the D gene is possibly TRBD1 (5 bases). This CDR3 region has 14 residues. CDR1 is DFQATT and CDR2 is SNEGSKA in the germline V gene (reference sequence). Between the trimmed V and J ends, which lost 3 bases and 6 bases, there was a span of 15 bases. The DNA of the CDR3 is TGCAGTGCTAGGTCGGGGGGGAGGTCTCAGCCCCAGCATTTT. Its translation: CSARSGGRSQPQHF.

There are a few counts of this clonotype. This chain connects TRBV29-1 to TRBJ2-1; a possible D gene is TRBD1 (7 bases). V was clipped by 6 bases and J by 14 bases, with 14 bases between them. Germline loops: CDR1 SQVTM, CDR2 ANQGSEA. This CDR3 has 10 amino acids. The CDR3 DNA sequence: TGCAGCGTGACCCAGGGGGGAGAGTTCTTC. It yields the protein CSVTQGGEFF.

The chain combines TRBV7-9 with TRBJ2-1, with 8 bases lining up with TRBD1. Germline CDR1 reads SEHNR; CDR2 reads FQNEAQ (reference sequence). This CDR3 has 13 residues. V gave up 5 bases and J gave up 6 bases; unmatched junction bases: 3. Here the CDR3 reads CASSKDRVNEQFF. CDR3 in DNA: TGTGCCAGCAGCAAGGACAGGGTCAATGAGCAGTTCTTC.

This clonotype has more than one count but fewer than ten. The CDR3 reads CASSQAGRVGIMYEQYF. CDR3 DNA: TGTGCCAGCAGCCAAGCGGGGCGGGTAGGAATTATGTACGAGCAGTACTTC. V usage is TRBV3-1 and J usage is TRBJ2-7; D possibly matches TRBD1 or TRBD2 (5 bases each). The CDR3 totals 17 residues. The V gene's germline CDR1 is LGHDT and CDR2 YNNKEL (reference sequence). V lost 1 base, J lost 4 bases, and 20 bases lay in between.

In this sample, this clonotype turned up many times. This rearrangement joins TRBV20-1 to TRBJ2-1; a weak D match, TRBD1 (5 bases). This CDR3 has 17 amino acids. Germline V CDR1 and CDR2: DFQATT, SNEGSKA (reference sequence). V dropped 2 bases and J dropped 0 bases, with 17 bases sitting between them. CDR3: CSARSFGDRSSYNEQFF. The CDR3 bases are TGCAGTGCTAGATCCTTTGGCGACAGAAGCTCCTACAATGAGCAGTTCTTC.

V and J are TRBV10-2 and TRBJ2-7; D call uncertain. Trimming shortened V by 0 bases and J by 0 bases, and 6 bases separated the two germline ends. This CDR3 region has 14 residues. Per germline, CDR1 WSHSY and CDR2 SAAADI. The DNA for the CDR3 is TGCGCCAGCAGTGAGTCGAAGGCCTCCTACGAGCAGTACTTC. Its protein product is CASSESKASYEQYF.

This clonotype was counted many times. The chain is built from TRBV2 and TRBJ1-2, with D hard to call. Germline V CDR1 and CDR2: SNHLY, FYNNEI. This CDR3 spans 11 amino acids. Trimming stripped 3 bases from V and 7 bases from J, with 6 bases between. The CDR3 DNA follows: TGTGCCAGCAGTGACGGATTTGGCTACACCTTC. Translating it yields CASSDGFGYTF.

The sample holds many counts of this clonotype. The chain is built from TRBV12-3 or TRBV12-4 and TRBJ2-1; a weak D match, TRBD1 (5 bases). The CDR3 runs 15 residues. V dropped 3 bases and J dropped 0 bases, with 9 bases sitting between them. The CDR3 nucleotides are TGTGCCAGCAGTTTTGACAGCGTCTCCTACAATGAGCAGTTCTTC. It translates to CASSFDSVSYNEQFF.

This clonotype was counted at least ten times. This chain uses TRBV7-8 with TRBJ1-5, with D unresolved. CDR1 is SGHVS, CDR2 FQNEAQ, per germline. The CDR3 is 14 amino acids. V dropped 6 bases and J dropped 9 bases, with 18 bases sitting between them. The CDR3 nucleotides are TGTGCCAGCAGTTTCCGACCGGATTTTTGGCCCCAGCATTTT. It codes for CASSFRPDFWPQHF.

The chain is built from TRBV7-6 and TRBJ2-3, with 9 bases matching TRBD1. This CDR3 contains 17 residues. Germline assignment: CDR1 SGHVS and CDR2 FNYEAQ. V lost 5 bases to trimming and J lost 4 bases; unmatched junction nucleotides: 13. The CDR3 loop is CASSVDRGASSADTQYF. CDR3 DNA: TGTGCCAGCAGCGTCGACAGGGGGGCCTCCTCAGCAGATACGCAGTATTTT.

This clonotype was counted many times. The chain couples TRBV3-1 to TRBJ2-7; D is perhaps TRBD1 or TRBD2 (5 bases each). Trimming removed 4 bases from V and 3 bases from J, with 16 bases in between. From germline, CDR1 is LGHDT and CDR2 YNNKEL (reference sequence). The CDR3 is 15 residues long. The CDR3 reads CASSPKRGTGYEQYF. The CDR3, as DNA: TGTGCCAGCAGCCCAAAGAGGGGTACAGGCTACGAGCAGTACTTC.

This clonotype has only one observation. The CDR3 loop reads CASSQTPWGNTIYF. CDR3 sequence (DNA): TGTGCCAGCAGCCAAACCCCCTGGGGAAACACCATATATTTT. The genes are TRBV3-1 and TRBJ1-3; the D is unclear. Germline V gene sequence: CDR1 LGHDT, CDR2 YNNKEL (reference sequence). Trimming removed 2 bases from V and 4 bases from J, with 9 bases in between. There are 14 residues in the CDR3.

This clonotype appeared a few times. The chain combines TRBV5-5 with TRBJ2-2; no firm D call. The CDR3 runs 15 residues. The V end was cut by 2 bases, the J end by 7 bases, with 15 bases between. CDR1 SGHKS and CDR2 YYEKEE come from the germline V gene (reference sequence). The CDR3 region has the DNA TGTGCCAGCAGCTTCGCTGGCAGCTTCCGCGGGGAGCTGTTTTTT. Protein sequence: CASSFAGSFRGELFF.

This clonotype was recorded a few times. CDR3 sequence: CASSLGPRHSYNEQFF. Written as DNA, the CDR3 is TGTGCCAGCAGCTTGGGACCCCGACACTCCTACAATGAGCAGTTCTTC. The chain uses TRBV5-5 and TRBJ2-1; D uncertain. The CDR3 is made up of 16 amino acids. The germline CDR1 and CDR2 sequences are SGHKS and YYEKEE (reference sequence). V shed 0 bases and J shed 0 bases, with 10 bases lying between them.

This clonotype was detected a few times. In DNA form, the CDR3 reads TGTGCCAGCTCACCTTGGCAGGGGGCGGTTAATTCACCCCTCCACTTT. Translated: CASSPWQGAVNSPLHF. The chain carries TRBV18 and TRBJ1-6; 8 bases align to TRBD1. V trimming: 3 bases; J trimming: 6 bases; junction bases outside the gene matches: 7. Germline values: CDR1 KGHSH, CDR2 LQKENI. The length of the CDR3 is 16 residues.